The 9 T cell receptor beta chains below come from one sample, sequenced in a study of T cell changes during pregnancy in multiple sclerosis. Method: immunoSEQ multiplex PCR; TCRdb's copy keeps in-frame clones and lacks some. The data hold about 52,000 clones, with over 80% observed a single time. Material: CD4+ T cells from peripheral blood mononuclear cells, obtained in the third trimester of pregnancy. The origin of the receptors is a female donor with multiple sclerosis, enrolled in a pregnancy study.

This chain connects TRBV7-6 to TRBJ2-1, with 8 bases fitting TRBD2. With 1 base clipped from V and 6 bases from J, the junction kept 11 bases outside the gene matches. The CDR3 covers 17 residues. Germline-derived CDR1 and CDR2 are SGHVS and FNYEAQ. The CDR3 region has the DNA TGTGCCAGCAGCTTAGGGTGGCGGGGGGCCGTCAGCAATGAGCAGTTCTTC. Translation: CASSLGWRGAVSNEQFF.

The V gene is TRBV19, the J gene TRBJ1-2, with 9 bases identical to TRBD1. Germline CDR1 LNHDA, CDR2 SQIVND (reference sequence). The CDR3 is 18 residues long. J gave up 7 bases and V 6 bases, and 21 bases lay outside the gene matches. CDR3 region: CASRESGTGPAQLGGYTF. The CDR3, as DNA: TGTGCCAGTAGAGAGTCCGGGACAGGGCCGGCTCAGTTGGGTGGCTACACCTTC.

The chain uses TRBV25-1 and TRBJ1-2, with a possible D match to TRBD1 (5 bases). The CDR3 consists of 13 residues. The V end lost 7 bases, the J end lost 5 bases, and 14 bases lay between the germline ends. Germline loops: CDR1 MGHDK, CDR2 SYGVNS. For the CDR3, the DNA is TGTGCCAGCACCGAAACAGGAGGGTATGGCTACACCTTC. It codes for CASTETGGYGYTF.

This clone appeared once. The rearrangement uses TRBV15 and TRBJ2-1, with 7 nucleotides matching TRBD2. In germline, CDR1 is LNHNV, CDR2 YYDKDF (reference sequence). Trimming at V came to 6 bases and at J to 4 bases, leaving 3 bases not matched to a gene. The CDR3 contains 13 residues. The CDR3 spells CATSSGPYNEQFF. CDR3 bases: TGTGCCACCAGTAGCGGGCCATACAATGAGCAGTTCTTC.

The chain is built from TRBV9 and TRBJ2-5; tentative D call: TRBD1 (5 bases). The ends were cut back, 4 bases at V and 5 bases at J, with 9 bases in the middle. CDR1 and CDR2 from the germline V gene are SGDLS and YYNGEE. The CDR3 length is 12 residues. The CDR3 loop reads CASSPKGETQYF. Written as DNA, the CDR3 is TGTGCCAGCAGCCCAAAGGGGGAGACCCAGTACTTC. The full variable domain, rest sourced from reference TRBV9 and TRBJ2-5, is DSGVTQTPKHLITATGQRVTLRCSPRSGDLSVYWYQQSLDQGLQFLIQYYNGEERAKGNILERFSAQQFPDLHSELNLSSLELGDSALYFCASSPKGETQYFGPGTRLLVL.

The chain recombines TRBV20-1 with TRBJ2-7, with D uncertain. The V gene lost 2 bases and the J gene lost 6 bases, with 8 bases spanning the gap. The CDR3 runs to 11 residues. CDR1 is DFQATT and CDR2 is SNEGSKA in the germline V gene (reference sequence). CDR3 sequence (DNA): TGCAGTGCTAGACTTACTGGCGAGCAGTACTTC. It yields the protein CSARLTGEQYF.

The gene calls are TRBV25-1 and TRBJ2-5; 7 bases fit TRBD2. V lost 1 base and J lost 2; bases outside the gene matches: 7. CDR3 length: 16 amino acids. From germline, CDR1 is MGHDK and CDR2 SYGVNS. The chain's CDR3 is CASSEWGGRGQETQYF. CDR3 sequence (DNA): TGTGCCAGCAGTGAATGGGGGGGAAGAGGGCAAGAGACCCAGTACTTC.

This sequence joins TRBV9 and TRBJ1-5, with TRBD1 matching 7 bases. V dropped 4 bases and J dropped 3; count of bases not matched to a gene: 4. Germline assignment: CDR1 SGDLS and CDR2 YYNGEE. This CDR3 region has 14 residues. CDR3: CASSMTGNNQPQHF. The DNA of the CDR3 is TGTGCCAGCAGCATGACAGGGAACAATCAGCCCCAGCATTTT.

This chain joins TRBV19 and TRBJ1-5; TRBD1 aligns across 7 bases. Losses at the gene ends were 10 bases for V and 9 bases for J; bases not matched to a gene: 12. CDR1 LNHDA and CDR2 SQIVND come from the germline V gene (reference sequence). There are 13 residues in the CDR3. CDR3 sequence: CANMGQRFRPQHF. In nucleotides, the CDR3 is TGTGCCAACATGGGACAGAGATTTCGGCCCCAGCATTTT.